This section outlines one TCR beta chain sequence together with its context. Its antigen is still unknown. Through a sample-barcoded 5' primer and a J-beta primer mix, a second PCR was run for roughly 7 to 12 cycles. With 12 random nucleotides, a template-switch adaptor tagged each individual cDNA molecule. TCRdb fed the 5' RACE reads into MiXCR, producing one record per CDR3 protein. The table records more than 800,000 distinct CDR3 sequences, roughly 45% of them present only once. The sample belongs to a study of blood T cells in healthy people across ages. Overall study findings and caveats: PBMC samples, being unsorted, prevented any conclusive comparison of naive and antigen-experienced cells.

The sample consisted of blood. The clonotype comes from a woman aged 60-75 years in good health.

The CDR3 DNA is TGTGCCAGCAGCGAGGGGGGGACTAGCAGCTACGAGCAGTACTTC. Amino acids: CASSEGGTSSYEQYF. This chain joins TRBV9 and TRBJ2-5; TRBD2 matches at 9 bases. The J call is uncertain, as TRBJ2-7 better fits the DNA end. The V gene's germline CDR1 is SGDLS and CDR2 YYNGEE. CDR3 size: 15 residues.